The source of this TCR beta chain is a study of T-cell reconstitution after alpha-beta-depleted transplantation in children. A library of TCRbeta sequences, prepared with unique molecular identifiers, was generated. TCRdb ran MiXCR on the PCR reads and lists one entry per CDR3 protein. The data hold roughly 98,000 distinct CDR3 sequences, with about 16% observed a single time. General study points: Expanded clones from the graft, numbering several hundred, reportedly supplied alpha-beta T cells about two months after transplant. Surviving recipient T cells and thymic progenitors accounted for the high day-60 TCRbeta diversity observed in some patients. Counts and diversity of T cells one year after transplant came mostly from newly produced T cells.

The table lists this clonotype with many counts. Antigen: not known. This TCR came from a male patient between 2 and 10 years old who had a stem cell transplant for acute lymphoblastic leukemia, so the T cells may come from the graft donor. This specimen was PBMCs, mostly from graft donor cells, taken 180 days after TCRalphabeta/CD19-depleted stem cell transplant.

The CDR3 is CASSLTGANVLTF. The CDR3 DNA is TGTGCCAGCAGCTTAACTGGGGCCAACGTCCTGACTTTC. The chain employs TRBV11-2 and TRBJ2-6, with unresolved D. Germline loops: CDR1 SGHAT, CDR2 FQNNGV. V was clipped by 2 bases and J by 2 bases, with 1 base between them. CDR3 length: 13 amino acids.